Following are 17 T cell receptor beta chains from one sample sequenced in a study of radiotherapy plus CTLA-4 blockade in lung cancer. Sequencing used immunoSEQ multiplex PCR; TCRdb keeps in-frame clones, though not all of them. Of about 87,000 clones listed, around 86% were seen once; the top ten hold roughly 17%. The sample here was peripheral blood, taken from a patient treated with radiotherapy plus ipilimumab. The receptors derive from a human donor with non-small cell lung cancer that progressed on radiotherapy plus ipilimumab.

A single count supports this clone. This chain connects TRBV4-2 to TRBJ2-3, with TRBD2 matching over 8 bases. V lost 0 bases and J lost 2; bases outside the gene matches: 7. This CDR3 is built from 17 residues. CDR1 and CDR2 (germline): LGHNA, YNFKEQ. The CDR3 reads CASSQDLPGGPTDTQYF. DNA for the CDR3: TGTGCCAGCAGCCAAGATCTCCCGGGGGGGCCCACAGATACGCAGTATTTT.

The genes are TRBV5-4 and TRBJ1-1; no reliable D call. CDR3 length: 13 amino acids. From germline, CDR1 is SGHNT and CDR2 YYREEE (reference sequence). Trimming took off 2 bases at V and 3 bases at J, with 8 bases between the two ends. The CDR3 nucleotides read TGTGCCAGCAGCTTAGGAGAGGACACTGAAGCTTTCTTT. Its protein product is CASSLGEDTEAFF.

The chain carries TRBV7-3 and TRBJ2-2; D unresolved. V dropped 4 bases and J dropped 2 bases, with 2 bases sitting between them. This CDR3 region has 12 residues. Germline V lookup: CDR1 SGHTA, CDR2 FQGTGA. This chain's CDR3 is CASSSNTGELFF. In DNA, the CDR3 is TGTGCCAGCAGCTCCAACACCGGGGAGCTGTTTTTT.

The chain joins TRBV27 to TRBJ1-6, with D perhaps matching TRBD1 (6 bases). Germline assignment: CDR1 MNHEY and CDR2 SMNVEV (reference sequence). CDR3 length: 15 residues. V was pared by 3 bases and J by 5 bases, with 11 bases between. The CDR3 bases are TGTGCCAGCAGTTTTTGGACAGATCATAATTCACCCCTCCACTTT. It is translated as CASSFWTDHNSPLHF.

This chain uses TRBV7-2 with TRBJ1-1; possibly TRBD1 for D (5 bases). This CDR3 has 15 residues. Trimming stripped 5 bases from V and 3 bases from J, with 16 bases between. Germline CDR1 is SGHTA and CDR2 is FQGNSA. The CDR3 DNA is TGTGCCAGCAGCCCCGCCTGGGGCAGGGACACTGAAGCTTTCTTT. Encoded protein: CASSPAWGRDTEAFF.

J is TRBJ2-1 and V is TRBV7-2; TRBD2 agrees at 8 bases. Germline CDR1 SGHTA, CDR2 FQGNSA. J gave up 6 bases and V 5 bases, and 12 bases lay outside the gene matches. This CDR3 region has 16 residues. For the CDR3, the DNA is TGTGCCAGCAGCGTACCTTCGGGACTAGGGGGCAATGAGCAGTTCTTC. Amino acid sequence: CASSVPSGLGGNEQFF.

This rearrangement joins TRBV30 to TRBJ1-1; 9 bases are shared with TRBD1. V was pared by 0 bases and J by 9 bases, with 5 bases of the junction left unmatched. Per germline, CDR1 GTSNPN and CDR2 SVGIG (reference sequence). The CDR3 contains 13 residues. CDR3 amino acids: CAWSVWGTGQAFF. The CDR3 nucleotides read TGTGCCTGGAGTGTATGGGGGACAGGGCAAGCTTTCTTT.

This rearrangement joins TRBV27 to TRBJ2-1; a weak D match, TRBD1 (5 bases). V was pared by 5 bases and J by 4 bases, with 15 bases between. CDR3 length equals 15 residues. Germline CDR1 is MNHEY and CDR2 is SMNVEV (reference sequence). CDR3 DNA: TGTGCCAGCAGTCCAAGGACACCCGCGTACAATGAGCAGTTCTTC. Amino acid sequence: CASSPRTPAYNEQFF.

The rearrangement uses TRBV28 and TRBJ2-5; 10 bases line up with TRBD2. The J call is doubtful: the DNA matches TRBJ2-7 better. The CDR3 is made up of 14 amino acids. CDR1 and CDR2 from the germline V gene are MDHEN and SYDVKM. The CDR3 protein is CASPPSGGSYEQYF. In DNA, the CDR3 is TGTGCCAGCCCCCCTAGCGGGGGATCCTACGAGCAGTACTTC.

The chain joins TRBV5-1 to TRBJ2-7; 8 nucleotides agree with TRBD1. Germline V lookup: CDR1 SGHRS, CDR2 YFSETQ. CDR3 length: 15 amino acids. Germline trimming cut 0 bases from V and 4 bases from J; bases unmatched to any gene: 6. DNA of the CDR3: TGCGCCAGCAGCTTGGGGTCAGGGGGCCTTTACGAGCAGTACTTC. Residues: CASSLGSGGLYEQYF.

This chain joins TRBV5-1 and TRBJ2-2; perhaps TRBD2 as D (5 bases). Trimming cost V 0 bases and J 2 bases, with 8 bases left between them. Germline lookup yields CDR1 SGHRS and CDR2 YFSETQ. CDR3 length: 15 amino acids. CDR3 sequence: CASSLEDFNTGELFF. The CDR3 DNA follows: TGCGCCAGCAGCTTGGAGGACTTTAACACCGGGGAGCTGTTTTTT. The full variable domain, its missing parts supplied by reference TRBV5-1 and TRBJ2-2, is KAGVTQTPRYLIKTRGQQVTLSCSPISGHRSVSWYQQTPGQGLQFLFEYFSETQRNKGNFPGRFSGRQFSNSRSEMNVSTLELGDSALYLCASSLEDFNTGELFFGEGSRLTVL.

The chain employs TRBV7-6 and TRBJ2-5, with 7 bases that match TRBD2. The germline V gene has CDR1 SGHVS and CDR2 FNYEAQ. CDR3 length: 13 residues. V was pared by 4 bases and J by 4 bases, with 3 bases of the junction left unmatched. This CDR3 reads CASSSRERETQYF. In nucleotides, the CDR3 is TGTGCCAGCAGCTCGCGGGAGCGAGAGACCCAGTACTTC.

This clone occurred a few times. The chain combines TRBV4-1 with TRBJ1-6; TRBD1 matches 7 bases. The germline V gene has CDR1 MGHRA and CDR2 YSYEKL. The CDR3 runs to 14 residues. V dropped 1 base and J dropped 8; count of bases not matched to a gene: 2. The CDR3 region is CASSQADRDSPLHF. The CDR3 region has the DNA TGCGCCAGCAGCCAAGCCGACAGGGATTCACCCCTCCACTTT.

In its sample, this clone was seen a few times. This chain links TRBV6-1 with TRBJ2-1, with D possibly being TRBD1 or TRBD2 (7 bases each). V lost 1 base to trimming and J lost 8 bases, with 15 bases between them. The CDR3 has 15 amino acids. Per the germline V gene, CDR1 is MNHNS and CDR2 is SASEGT. As DNA, the CDR3 is TGTGCCAGCAGTGAAGGGTCGGGAGGACAGGATGAGCAGTTCTTC. As protein: CASSEGSGGQDEQFF.

This chain links TRBV5-1 with TRBJ2-1; D is unclear. V lost 6 bases and J lost 6, with 13 bases in between. The CDR3 spans 13 residues. Germline V gene lookup returns CDR1 SGHRS and CDR2 YFSETQ. This CDR3 reads CASTKVYSNEQFF. In DNA, the CDR3 is TGCGCCAGCACAAAGGTTTACAGCAATGAGCAGTTCTTC.

The chain is built from TRBV11-3 and TRBJ1-5; no definite D call. This CDR3 has 13 amino acids. Trimming took off 5 bases at V and 0 bases at J, with 5 bases between the two ends. In germline, CDR1 is SGHNT, CDR2 YENEEA. The CDR3, as DNA: TGTGCCAGCAGCCTCTATAGCAATCAGCCCCAGCATTTT. The encoded protein is CASSLYSNQPQHF.

The V call is TRBV18, the J call TRBJ2-3; unclear D gene. There are 17 residues in the CDR3. Trimming took off 6 bases at V and 2 bases at J, with 21 bases between the two ends. The germline V gene has CDR1 KGHSH and CDR2 LQKENI. CDR3 residues: CASSTIPLPIDTDTQYF. CDR3 nucleotide sequence: TGTGCCAGCTCCACAATTCCACTCCCTATCGACACAGATACGCAGTATTTT.